The rows below give T cell receptor beta chains drawn from one sample of a study of vaccination and CD4 T cells after COVID-19. TCRdb re-called the PCR reads through MiXCR, storing one row per CDR3 protein. The sample includes 23,000 or so distinct CDR3 sequences, around two thirds of them seen just once. These receptors' antigens are unknown. The source material was CD4+ T cells from blood, cultured in vitro, sampled after SARS-CoV-2 vaccination. These receptors originate from a human donor who received a COVID-19 vaccine. CDR3s include the opening cysteine and the closing phenylalanine or tryptophan.

J gene,V gene,CDR3 protein
TRBJ2-7,TRBV10-3,CATSSQGDEQYF
TRBJ1-6,TRBV30,CAWRVIQGSNSPLHF
TRBJ2-5,TRBV19,CASSLGHPGLLETQYF
TRBJ2-5,TRBV12-3/TRBV12-4,CASSLRGRETQYF
TRBJ2-5,TRBV25-1,CASKASLETQYF
TRBJ2-2,TRBV24-1,CATRDTSAGTGELFF
TRBJ2-7,TRBV6-1,CATRPTLQPYEQYF
TRBJ2-3,TRBV24-1,CATSDPGEGVRDTQYF
TRBJ1-2,TRBV6-5,CASSYRQTNYGYTF
TRBJ1-6,TRBV7-6,CASSLAGTGSNSPLHF
TRBJ1-2,TRBV12-3/TRBV12-4,CASTPGQGVSGYTF
TRBJ1-1,TRBV2,CASSEGHINTEAFF
TRBJ1-5,TRBV2,CASRDSANQPQHF
TRBJ2-7,TRBV6-5,CASSYHREQYF
TRBJ1-5,TRBV30,CAWSQGAGNQPQHF
TRBJ2-5,TRBV11-2,CASSFDASGVETQYF
TRBJ1-6,TRBV9,CASSPLGRNSPLHF
TRBJ2-5,TRBV5-5,CASSHSAVGQETQYF
TRBJ2-7,TRBV7-8,CASSLPGSSYEQYF
TRBJ1-6,TRBV6-1,CASSDRQDNSPLHF
TRBJ2-5,TRBV6-1,CASIGLAGPTQETQYF
TRBJ1-2,TRBV6-1,CASRAGDYGYTF
TRBJ1-2,TRBV5-1,CASSLGPERDYGYTF
TRBJ2-3,TRBV10-3,CASSPLAGGNTDTQYF
TRBJ2-3,TRBV5-4,CASSGTLGGEADTQYF
TRBJ1-2,TRBV6-4,CASSEGGAGGYTF
TRBJ2-1,TRBV6-5,CASSYSGQLGSYNEQFF
TRBJ2-2,TRBV30,CAWSGTGYTGELFF
TRBJ1-2,TRBV7-9,CASSLTGKEVGYTF
TRBJ2-7,TRBV20-1,CSAKTSGAGEQYF
TRBJ1-2,TRBV5-4,CASSLGRVGGAEGYTF
TRBJ1-2,TRBV7-2,CASNPSPPFGYGYTF
TRBJ1-1,TRBV12-3/TRBV12-4,CASSTKGERAFF
TRBJ2-3,TRBV4-1,CASSQDRAQGPDTQYF
TRBJ1-2,TRBV19,CASRPAYEPYGYTF
TRBJ1-6,TRBV19,CASQSGDSPRPLHF
TRBJ2-7,TRBV7-2,CASSPGTRSSYEQYF
TRBJ1-1,TRBV10-3,CAISLTHPNTEAFF
TRBJ2-5,TRBV20-1,CSARAQETQYF
TRBJ1-1,TRBV7-6,CASSLGRVVRGGMNTEAFF
TRBJ1-2,TRBV29-1,CSVAVGYGYTF
TRBJ1-2,TRBV20-1,CSASLPGEYYGYTF
TRBJ2-3,TRBV20-1,CSALAEDTDTQYF
TRBJ1-1,TRBV19,CASSTLRADYSNTEAFF
TRBJ1-1,TRBV24-1,CATRSSQLNTEAFF
TRBJ1-1,TRBV12-3/TRBV12-4,CASSLRMITEAFF
TRBJ2-6,TRBV28,CASSSGTAGANVLTF